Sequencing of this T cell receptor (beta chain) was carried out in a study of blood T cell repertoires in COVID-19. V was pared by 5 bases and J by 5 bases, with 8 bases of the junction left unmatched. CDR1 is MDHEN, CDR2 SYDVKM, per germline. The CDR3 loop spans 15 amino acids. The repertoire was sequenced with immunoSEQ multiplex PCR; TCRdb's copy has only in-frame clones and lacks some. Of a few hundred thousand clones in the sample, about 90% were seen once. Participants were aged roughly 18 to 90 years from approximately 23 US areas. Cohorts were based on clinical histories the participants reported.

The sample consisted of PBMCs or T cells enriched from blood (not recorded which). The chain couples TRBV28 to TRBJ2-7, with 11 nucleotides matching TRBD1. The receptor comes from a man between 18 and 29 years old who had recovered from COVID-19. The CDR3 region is CASSESDRGHDEQYF. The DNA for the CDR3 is TGTGCCAGCAGTGAGTCGGACAGGGGGCATGACGAGCAGTACTTC.